This is a list of T cell receptor beta chains from one sample in a study of CD8+CD57+ T cells in acquired aplastic anemia. TCRdb redid the calling of the reads with MiXCR, one entry per CDR3 protein. The sample has about 130,000 distinct CDR3 sequences, 48% seen once. The sequenced material came from sorted CD4+, CD8+, or CD8+CD57+ T cells (not recorded which) from PBMCs. These receptors all come from a human donor in good health, serving as a control. Each CDR3 is given with its conserved first and last residue. A D gene is named only where the DNA matches it firmly. Not every row has a clone size; where given, it reads once, few, many or a size class.

j_call: TRBJ1-6
d_call: TRBD1
clone_size: many
v_call: TRBV6-2/TRBV6-3
cdr3_nt: TGTGCCAGCAAAAGATTGGACAGGGACAATTCACCCCTCCACTTT
cdr3_aa: CASKRLDRDNSPLHF

j_call: TRBJ2-7
d_call: .
clone_size: .
v_call: TRBV29-1
cdr3_nt: TGCAGCGTTGAACAGGACTACGAGCAGTACTTC
cdr3_aa: CSVEQDYEQYF

j_call: TRBJ2-3
d_call: .
clone_size: many
v_call: TRBV15
cdr3_nt: TGTGCCACCAGCAGAGACCCCGGAAGGGGCACAGATACGCAGTATTTT
cdr3_aa: CATSRDPGRGTDTQYF

j_call: TRBJ2-3
d_call: TRBD2
clone_size: .
v_call: TRBV24-1
cdr3_nt: TGTGCCACCAGTGACTCGACTAGCGGGGGGGCCAAAGATACGCAGTATTTT
cdr3_aa: CATSDSTSGGAKDTQYF

j_call: TRBJ2-3
d_call: TRBD1
clone_size: .
v_call: TRBV10-3
cdr3_nt: TGTGCCATCAGTCCGGGACAGGGGGCAACAGATACGCAGTATTTT
cdr3_aa: CAISPGQGATDTQYF

j_call: TRBJ1-1
d_call: .
clone_size: .
v_call: TRBV10-2
cdr3_nt: TGCGCCAGCAGTGGGGGGACACAGAACACTGAAGCTTTCTTT
cdr3_aa: CASSGGTQNTEAFF

j_call: TRBJ2-4
d_call: TRBD1
clone_size: .
v_call: TRBV6-1
cdr3_nt: TGTGCCAGCAGGGAGGTCAGGGGGCTTAACATTCAGTACTTC
cdr3_aa: CASREVRGLNIQYF

j_call: TRBJ2-7
d_call: .
clone_size: .
v_call: TRBV9
cdr3_nt: TGTGCCAGCAGCGTAGGAGGCACGGGAGCCTACGAGCAGTACTTC
cdr3_aa: CASSVGGTGAYEQYF

j_call: TRBJ2-5
d_call: TRBD2
clone_size: .
v_call: TRBV29-1
cdr3_nt: TGCAGCGTTGTTCTACTAGCGGGAAATGAGACCCAGTACTTC
cdr3_aa: CSVVLLAGNETQYF

j_call: TRBJ2-7
d_call: .
clone_size: many
v_call: TRBV6-6
cdr3_nt: TGTGCCAGCAGTTACCCGGAGGACAGCTCCTACGAGCAGTACTTC
cdr3_aa: CASSYPEDSSYEQYF

j_call: TRBJ2-7
d_call: TRBD1
clone_size: .
v_call: TRBV10-1
cdr3_nt: TGCGCCAGCAGTGAGGGGACAGGGAATTACTACGAGCAGTACTTC
cdr3_aa: CASSEGTGNYYEQYF

j_call: TRBJ2-7
d_call: .
clone_size: .
v_call: TRBV29-1
cdr3_nt: TGCAGCGTTGAAGAGTGGGCGGATGCATACGAGCAGTACTTC
cdr3_aa: CSVEEWADAYEQYF

j_call: TRBJ1-5
d_call: TRBD1
clone_size: .
v_call: TRBV5-4
cdr3_nt: TGTGCCAGCAGCCACCGGGACAGGAATCAGCCCCAGCATTTT
cdr3_aa: CASSHRDRNQPQHF

j_call: TRBJ2-7
d_call: TRBD1
clone_size: few
v_call: TRBV5-1
cdr3_nt: TGCGCCACCGTGGACAGGGTTGGCGAGCAGTACTTC
cdr3_aa: CATVDRVGEQYF

j_call: TRBJ1-4
d_call: .
clone_size: .
v_call: TRBV25-1
cdr3_nt: TGTGCCAGCAGTGAGGTTGGGGGAACTAATGAAAAACTGTTTTTT
cdr3_aa: CASSEVGGTNEKLFF

j_call: TRBJ1-5
d_call: .
clone_size: .
v_call: TRBV10-3
cdr3_nt: TGTGCCATCAGTGTGGGGATGGACAATCAGCCCCAGCATTTT
cdr3_aa: CAISVGMDNQPQHF

j_call: TRBJ2-5
d_call: .
clone_size: .
v_call: TRBV10-3
cdr3_nt: TGTGCCATCAGTGACCCCCCTCGGTCGGGACTGCAAGAGACCCAGTACTTC
cdr3_aa: CAISDPPRSGLQETQYF

j_call: TRBJ1-3
d_call: .
clone_size: once
v_call: TRBV2
cdr3_nt: TGTGCCAGCATAAAGACATACGGAAACACCATATATTTT
cdr3_aa: CASIKTYGNTIYF

j_call: TRBJ2-4
d_call: TRBD1
clone_size: many
v_call: TRBV20-1
cdr3_nt: TGCAGTGCTAGAGAGTCTTCCGGACAGGGAAAAAACATTCAGTACTTC
cdr3_aa: CSARESSGQGKNIQYF

j_call: TRBJ1-2
d_call: .
clone_size: .
v_call: TRBV2
cdr3_nt: TGTGCCTCTGGGAGGGTAGGCGGCTACACCTTC
cdr3_aa: CASGRVGGYTF

j_call: TRBJ1-5
d_call: TRBD1
clone_size: .
v_call: TRBV9
cdr3_nt: TGTGCCAGCAGGGGGACAGCCCAGCCCCAGCATTTT
cdr3_aa: CASRGTAQPQHF

j_call: TRBJ1-1
d_call: .
clone_size: .
v_call: TRBV29-1
cdr3_nt: TGCAGCGTCGGAAACAGGGTGGCGAACACTGAAGCTTTCTTT
cdr3_aa: CSVGNRVANTEAFF

j_call: TRBJ1-1
d_call: .
clone_size: many
v_call: TRBV2
cdr3_nt: TGTGCCAGCAGAGGGGGACTTAGGGACACTGAAGCTTTCTTT
cdr3_aa: CASRGGLRDTEAFF

j_call: TRBJ1-4
d_call: .
clone_size: many
v_call: TRBV19
cdr3_nt: TGTGCCAGTAGTATTGCGCATGGGGGGACTATTAATGAAAAACTGTTTTTT
cdr3_aa: CASSIAHGGTINEKLFF

j_call: TRBJ2-3
d_call: .
clone_size: medium-sized
v_call: TRBV10-3
cdr3_nt: TGTGCCATCAAGGGCTCATTCAGCACAGATACGCAGTATTTT
cdr3_aa: CAIKGSFSTDTQYF

j_call: TRBJ1-4
d_call: TRBD1
clone_size: .
v_call: TRBV20-1
cdr3_nt: TGCAGTGCTAGAGATCAGGGGGCAGGGTCCTATGAAAAACTGTTTTTT
cdr3_aa: CSARDQGAGSYEKLFF

j_call: TRBJ1-1
d_call: TRBD1
clone_size: once
v_call: TRBV2
cdr3_nt: TGTGCCAGCAGTGAACAGGGGGCCCTTGAAGCTTTCTTT
cdr3_aa: CASSEQGALEAFF

j_call: TRBJ1-2
d_call: TRBD1
clone_size: .
v_call: TRBV9
cdr3_nt: TGTGCCAGCAGCGTAGGTTCCGGACAGGGGGCTGATGGCTACACCTTC
cdr3_aa: CASSVGSGQGADGYTF

j_call: TRBJ1-1
d_call: TRBD1
clone_size: many
v_call: TRBV19
cdr3_nt: TGTGCCAGTAGTGGTGGACAGGGGAACACTGAAGCTTTCTTT
cdr3_aa: CASSGGQGNTEAFF

j_call: TRBJ2-7
d_call: .
clone_size: many
v_call: TRBV6-2/TRBV6-3
cdr3_nt: TGTGCCAGCAGTTACGATCCAGGGCGGACCTACGAGCAGTACTTC
cdr3_aa: CASSYDPGRTYEQYF

j_call: TRBJ1-6
d_call: .
clone_size: many
v_call: TRBV5-6
cdr3_nt: TGTGCCAGCAGCCAGATACAGGTCGGAAATTCACCCCTCCACTTT
cdr3_aa: CASSQIQVGNSPLHF

j_call: TRBJ1-2
d_call: TRBD1
clone_size: many
v_call: TRBV5-8
cdr3_nt: TGTGCCAGCAGCTTAGGGACAGGGCACATCTATGGCTACACCTTC
cdr3_aa: CASSLGTGHIYGYTF

j_call: TRBJ2-7
d_call: TRBD2
clone_size: .
v_call: TRBV14
cdr3_nt: TGTGCCAGCAGCCAAGAATATAGCGGACTAGCAGTCGAGCAGTACTTC
cdr3_aa: CASSQEYSGLAVEQYF

j_call: TRBJ1-2
d_call: TRBD1
clone_size: many
v_call: TRBV7-2
cdr3_nt: TGTGCCAGCAGCTCAAAAAGAGGGACAGGGTATGGCTACACCTTC
cdr3_aa: CASSSKRGTGYGYTF